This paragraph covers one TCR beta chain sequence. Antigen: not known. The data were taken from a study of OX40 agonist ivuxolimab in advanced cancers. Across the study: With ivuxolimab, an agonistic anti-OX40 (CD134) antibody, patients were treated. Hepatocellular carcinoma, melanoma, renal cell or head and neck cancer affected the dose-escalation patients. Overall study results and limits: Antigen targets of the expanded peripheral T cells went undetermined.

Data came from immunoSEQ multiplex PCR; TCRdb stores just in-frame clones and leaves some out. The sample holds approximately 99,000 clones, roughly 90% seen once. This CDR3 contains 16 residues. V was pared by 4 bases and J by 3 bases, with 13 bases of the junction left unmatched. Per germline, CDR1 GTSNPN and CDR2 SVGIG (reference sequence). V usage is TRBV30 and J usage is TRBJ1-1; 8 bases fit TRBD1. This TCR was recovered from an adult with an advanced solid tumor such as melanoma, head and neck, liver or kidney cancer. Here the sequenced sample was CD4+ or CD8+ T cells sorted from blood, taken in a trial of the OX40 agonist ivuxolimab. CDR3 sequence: CAWKPGQGGSYTEAFF. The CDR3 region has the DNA TGTGCCTGGAAACCCGGACAGGGTGGGAGTTACACTGAAGCTTTCTTT.